This TCR beta chain was identified during a study of blood T cell repertoires in COVID-19 (dated by TCRdb to 2018 to 2020). Regarding the complete study: The collaborator samples originated in the United States, Italy and Spain and spanned the acute and convalescent phases of COVID-19. Nearly every sample came with metadata listing a de-identified subject ID, COVID-19 status, age in years and sex. The prospective study material was composed of cDNA or gDNA derived from T cells, B-cell-depleted T cells, or PBMCs. The samples were drawn from the first 160 participants of the ongoing ImmuneRACE study and from 1,254 subjects provided by 6 global collaborators. Deeply sampled blood TCRbeta repertoires from subjects exposed to, actively infected with, or recovered from COVID-19 were included in the dataset. The repertoires were released in a freely available public database intended as a resource for research on the immune response to SARS-CoV-2. Where HLA class I and class II types were available, the types were taken from metadata supplied by the sample provider, not from assay-based typing. Results and caveats for the whole study, not just this receptor: Clinical and demographic metadata were provided uncurated, with the amount varying by source and participant.

The CDR3, from cysteine to phenylalanine, totals 17 residues. Solely the CDR3 DNA is kept, with 51 bases framed from the first base. From the germline V gene, CDR1 is ENHRY and CDR2 is SYGVKD. Unmatched junction bases come to 4, with V trimmed by 4 bases and J by 0 bases. To note about this clone: The antigen this receptor binds is unknown. The record has no base qualities; no much larger clone is one base away.

TCRbeta CDR3 regions were amplified from genomic DNA by means of the immunoSEQ Assay, a bias-controlled multiplex PCR. In the paper's pipeline: Within the assay, amplification of reference gene primers was used to estimate how many nucleated cells each sample contained. To quantify the absolute abundance of each unique TCRbeta CDR3 rearrangement, sequence reads were collapsed and filtered. For each sample, productive Simpson clonality was calculated as the square root of Simpson's diversity index across productive rearrangements. TCRdb carries this immuneACCESS record with in-frame sequences only. Its versions omit some clonotypes, under half of them owing to an unresolved V gene in the studies checked, with the rest unexplained. D and trimming were read from the DNA, whereas the V and J calls and clone size are those reported in that table. This sample lists more than 300,000 clones; 85% to 95% were detected once. The ten most abundant clones make up around 4.2% of the sample.

In the prospective study, participants were 18 to 89 years old, resided in 24 geographic areas of the United States, and were enrolled through a virtual design. To assign participants to cohorts, the prospective study relied on clinical history that participants themselves reported in a screening survey and a study questionnaire. Exposed participants were defined as having been in contact with someone with a PCR-confirmed or clinician-diagnosed COVID-19 case within 2 weeks of study entry. Each participant in the prospective study had whole blood, serum and a nasopharyngeal or oropharyngeal swab collected by mobile phlebotomists. Over a roughly two-month period, participants in the prospective study had the option of providing additional blood draws and questionnaires. Before DNA extraction, blood samples from the prospective study were shipped at room temperature or frozen.

This clonotype originated in a woman aged 25 to 39 who had been exposed to COVID-19. Specimen: PBMCs or T cells enriched from blood (not recorded which). The rearranged segments are TRBV10-3 and TRBJ2-5; 14 bases in the middle match TRBD2. Here is the DNA: TGTGCCATCAGTGGACTAGCGGGGGGGCCGCACCAAGAGACCCAGTACTTC. This codes for CAISGLAGGPHQETQYF.